This T cell receptor (beta chain) was sequenced for a study of long-term antiretroviral therapy in people with HIV. General observations from the study: With ART, diversity went up but was still lower than in transplant donor controls. In the period from the mid-2000s to the late 2010s, blood was collected, possibly under older ART regimens.

This clone was seen a single time. Antigen unknown. The CDR3 totals 14 residues. Trimming took 5 bases from V and 6 from J; bases not matched to a gene: 3. From germline, CDR1 is MNHEY and CDR2 SMNVEV (reference sequence). Researchers ran immunoSEQ v3.0 at survey level. Using immunoSEQ multiplex PCR, the repertoire was profiled, and TCRdb retains in-frame clones only, with some absent. The repertoire has 15,000 to 20,000 clones, roughly 89% of them found once; the top ten carry 4.1%. The United States was where all participants with HIV were treated. The chain is built from TRBV27 and TRBJ2-1; 11 positions match TRBD2. Here the sequenced sample was unsorted PBMCs, taken 2.1 years after starting antiretroviral therapy. This clonotype was obtained from a man younger than 35 with HIV. DNA of the CDR3: TGTGCCAGCAGTACTAGCGGGAGTAGCAATGAGCAGTTCTTC. Encoded protein: CASSTSGSSNEQFF.